The sequence of this T cell receptor (beta chain) was determined in a study of a mutant IDH1 vaccine in newly diagnosed glioma. Overall study: Standard pretreatment was either radiotherapy, temozolomide, or, for most, radiochemotherapy with temozolomide.

Study outcomes and limitations: The occurrence of vaccine-induced immune responses was seen in roughly 93% of patients.

The assay was immunoSEQ multiplex PCR, and TCRdb's table has in-frame clones only and misses some. This sample has approximately 52,000 clones, with about 83% found just once. Time point reported: baseline, week 1 (first vaccination visit). As to treatment: pre-vaccination baseline after standard-of-care therapy. Donors had new IDH1-mutant astrocytomas of WHO grade 3 or 4 (ATRX-lost). V shed 0 bases and J shed 4 bases, with 14 bases lying between them. Germline V gene lookup returns CDR1 LGHNA and CDR2 YSLEER. The CDR3 runs 16 residues. For this clone: The antigen remains unidentified.

The receptor's source is a middle-aged woman with glioma. The chain has TRBV4-3 and TRBJ2-3, with D unclear. The source material was PBMCs, sampled from a glioma patient treated with radiotherapy, temozolomide or both. The CDR3 DNA sequence: TGCGCCAGCAGCCAAGATTGGGGAATCAGCGCAGATACGCAGTATTTT. The encoded protein is CASSQDWGISADTQYF.